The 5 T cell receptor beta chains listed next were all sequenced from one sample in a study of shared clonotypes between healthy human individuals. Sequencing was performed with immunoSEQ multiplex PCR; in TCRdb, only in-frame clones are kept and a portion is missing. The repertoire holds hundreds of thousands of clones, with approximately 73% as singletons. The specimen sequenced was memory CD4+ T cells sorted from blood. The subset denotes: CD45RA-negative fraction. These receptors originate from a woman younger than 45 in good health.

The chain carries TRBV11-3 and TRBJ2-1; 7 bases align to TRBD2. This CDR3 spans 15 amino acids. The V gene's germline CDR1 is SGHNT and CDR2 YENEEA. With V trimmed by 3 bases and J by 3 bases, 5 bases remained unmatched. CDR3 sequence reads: CASSFGGSIYNEQFF. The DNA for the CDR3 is TGTGCCAGCAGCTTCGGCGGGAGTATCTACAATGAGCAGTTCTTC.

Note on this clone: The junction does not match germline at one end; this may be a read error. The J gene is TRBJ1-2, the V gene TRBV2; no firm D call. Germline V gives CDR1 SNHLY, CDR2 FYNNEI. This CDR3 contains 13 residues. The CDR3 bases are TGTGGCAGCACTGAGGAACGCGTTGGGTTTTCTACCTTC. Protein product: CGSTEERVGFSTF.

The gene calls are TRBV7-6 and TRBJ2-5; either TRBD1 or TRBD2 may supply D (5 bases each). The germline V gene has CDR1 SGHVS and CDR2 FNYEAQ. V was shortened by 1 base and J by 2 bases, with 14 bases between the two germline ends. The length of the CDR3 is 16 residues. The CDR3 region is CASSLVGAGSQETQYF. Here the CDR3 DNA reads TGTGCCAGCAGCTTAGTAGGGGCGGGTTCACAAGAGACCCAGTACTTC.

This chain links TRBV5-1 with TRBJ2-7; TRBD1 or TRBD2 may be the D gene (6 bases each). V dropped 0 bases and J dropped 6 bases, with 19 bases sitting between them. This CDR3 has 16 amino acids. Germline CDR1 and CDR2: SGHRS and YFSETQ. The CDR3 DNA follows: TGCGCCAGCAGCTTGGCCGGGACTCTCAGGGGTGGCGAGCAGTACTTC. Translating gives CASSLAGTLRGGEQYF.

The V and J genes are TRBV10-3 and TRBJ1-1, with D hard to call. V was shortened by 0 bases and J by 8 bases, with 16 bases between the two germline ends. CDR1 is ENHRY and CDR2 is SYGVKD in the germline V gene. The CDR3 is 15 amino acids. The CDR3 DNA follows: TGTGCCATCAGTGAGTCCGACCACCTATCGGCAGAAGCTTTCTTT. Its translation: CAISESDHLSAEAFF.